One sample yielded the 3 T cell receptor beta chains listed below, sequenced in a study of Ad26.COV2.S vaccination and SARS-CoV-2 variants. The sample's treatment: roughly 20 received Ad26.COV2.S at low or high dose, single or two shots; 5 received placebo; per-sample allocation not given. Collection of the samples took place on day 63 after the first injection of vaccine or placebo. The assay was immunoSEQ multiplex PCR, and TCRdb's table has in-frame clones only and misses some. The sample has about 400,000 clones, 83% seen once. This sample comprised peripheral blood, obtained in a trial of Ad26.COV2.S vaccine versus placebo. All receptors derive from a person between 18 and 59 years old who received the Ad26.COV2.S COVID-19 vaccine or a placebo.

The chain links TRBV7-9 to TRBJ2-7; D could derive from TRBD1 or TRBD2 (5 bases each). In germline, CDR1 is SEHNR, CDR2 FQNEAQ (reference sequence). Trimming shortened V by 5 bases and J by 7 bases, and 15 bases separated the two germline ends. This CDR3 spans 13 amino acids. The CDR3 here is CASSRDPFGEQYF. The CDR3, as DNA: TGTGCCAGCAGCCGGGACCCCTTCGGGGAGCAGTACTTC.

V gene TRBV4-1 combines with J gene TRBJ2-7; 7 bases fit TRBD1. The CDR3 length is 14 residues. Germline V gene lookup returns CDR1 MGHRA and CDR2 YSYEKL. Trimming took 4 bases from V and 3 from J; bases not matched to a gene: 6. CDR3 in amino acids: CASSLTTGIYEQYF. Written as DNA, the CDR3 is TGCGCCAGCAGCCTTACGACAGGGATCTACGAGCAGTACTTC.

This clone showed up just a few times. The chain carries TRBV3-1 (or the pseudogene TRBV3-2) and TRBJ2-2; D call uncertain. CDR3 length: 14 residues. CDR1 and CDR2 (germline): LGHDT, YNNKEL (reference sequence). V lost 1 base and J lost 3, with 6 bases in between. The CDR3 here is CASSQVGDTGELFF. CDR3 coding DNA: TGTGCCAGCAGCCAAGTTGGAGACACCGGGGAGCTGTTTTTT.